This record looks at one T cell receptor beta chain sequence and its context. The antigen is not known. The protocol was immunoSEQ multiplex PCR, while the TCRdb copy is restricted to in-frame clones and leaves out a portion. The table lists 6,000 to 8,000 clones, roughly 82% of them singletons. This entry is derived from a study of regulatory and conventional T cells in RAG deficiency. Study observations and caveats: Omenn patients showed >75% Treg-Tconv overlap and shorter CDR3 lengths. Other subsets showed approximately 9.6-fold reductions, but Treg unique TCR beta sequences fell approximately 100-fold in these patients.

The ends were cut back, 0 bases at V and 1 base at J, with 10 bases in the middle. CDR1 and CDR2 (germline): MNHNY, SVGAGI (reference sequence). The CDR3 extends over 15 amino acids. The same specimen was also included in a second study, on regulatory T cells. That source adds: The PCR used 52 TRBV and 13 TRBJ primers.

Sequencing was done on a sample of CD8+ T cells sorted from blood. This sequence was found in a human donor in good health. The chain uses TRBV6-6 and TRBJ2-7; D gene unclear. The CDR3 loop reads CASSYSPKSSYEQYF. The CDR3, as DNA: TGTGCCAGCAGTTACTCCCCCAAGTCGTCCTACGAGCAGTACTTC.